These 32 T cell receptor beta chains originate from one sample sequenced in a study of blood T cell repertoires in COVID-19. The table came from immunoSEQ multiplex PCR; TCRdb's copy has only in-frame clones and leaves some out. The profile shows 95,000 to 150,000 clones, over 75% of them singletons. The sample was peripheral blood. These receptors were taken from a man aged 50 to 60 with acute or convalescent COVID-19.

This clone was recorded once. The chain carries TRBV7-8 and TRBJ2-7, with 9 bases identical to TRBD2. This CDR3 comprises 14 residues. Trimming removed 4 bases from V and 3 bases from J; junction bases left unmatched: 4. From germline, CDR1 is SGHVS and CDR2 FQNEAQ. Here the CDR3 reads CASSSGTSFYEQYF. CDR3 sequence (DNA): TGTGCCAGCAGCTCCGGGACTAGCTTCTACGAGCAGTACTTC.

The gene calls are TRBV5-5 and TRBJ2-2; D might be TRBD2 (6 bases). Germline V CDR1 and CDR2: SGHKS, YYEKEE (reference sequence). The CDR3 has 19 residues. V was clipped by 6 bases and J by 0 bases, with 24 bases between them. CDR3 loop: CASTETEGPDESNTGELFF. The CDR3 bases are TGTGCCAGCACCGAAACGGAGGGGCCGGACGAATCGAACACCGGGGAGCTGTTTTTT.

The chain couples TRBV4-1 to TRBJ2-1, with TRBD2 identical over 12 bases. Trimming removed 3 bases from V and 8 bases from J; junction bases left unmatched: 11. The CDR3 length is 17 residues. Germline assignment: CDR1 MGHRA and CDR2 YSYEKL. The CDR3 DNA is TGCGCCAGCAGCCATATTGGACTAGCGGGAAGGTGGGATGAGCAGTTCTTC. Translated, it gives CASSHIGLAGRWDEQFF.

This sequence joins TRBV5-6 and TRBJ1-1, with a possible D match to TRBD1 (6 bases). Trimming cost V 3 bases and J 0 bases, with 21 bases left between them. The CDR3 loop spans 18 amino acids. Looked up from germline, CDR1 is SGHDT and CDR2 is YYEEEE. The CDR3 loop is CASSYLKTGTIMNTEAFF. The CDR3 bases are TGTGCCAGCAGCTACCTAAAGACAGGAACAATCATGAACACTGAAGCTTTCTTT. Full variable domain (rest looked up from reference TRBV5-6 and TRBJ1-1): DAGVTQSPTHLIKTRGQQVTLRCSPKSGHDTVSWYQQALGQGPQFIFQYYEEEERQRGNFPDRFSGHQFPNYSSELNVNALLLGDSALYLCASSYLKTGTIMNTEAFFGQGTRLTVV.

This clone was counted only a few times. The V gene is TRBV5-5, the J gene TRBJ2-7; tentatively, D is TRBD2 (6 bases). The CDR3 runs to 14 residues. With 1 base removed from V and 4 bases from J, the gap between germline ends came to 12 bases. Germline V lookup: CDR1 SGHKS, CDR2 YYEKEE (reference sequence). The CDR3: CASSLQLGGYEQYF. DNA of the CDR3: TGTGCCAGCAGCTTGCAACTGGGGGGATACGAGCAGTACTTC.

The V gene is TRBV11-1, the J gene TRBJ2-2, with D maybe TRBD1 (5 bases). Per germline, CDR1 SGHAT and CDR2 FQDESV (reference sequence). There are 14 residues in the CDR3. V lost 3 bases and J 6 bases, leaving 11 bases between the germline ends. DNA for the CDR3: TGTGCCAGCAGCTTTAGCAGGGAAGCCGGGGAGCTGTTTTTT. This gives the protein CASSFSREAGELFF.

The V call is TRBV18, the J call TRBJ1-2; 10 bases match TRBD1. Germline lookup yields CDR1 KGHSH and CDR2 LQKENI. The CDR3 sequence is 17 residues long. J lost 2 bases, V lost 2 bases, and 8 bases had no gene match. The CDR3 spells CASSPEIPGQGNYGYTF. In nucleotides, the CDR3 is TGTGCCAGCTCACCAGAGATCCCGGGACAGGGGAACTATGGCTACACCTTC.

The J gene is TRBJ1-2, the V gene TRBV6-5, with TRBD1 matching 8 bases. The CDR3 is 14 amino acids. Trimming removed 6 bases from V and 0 bases from J; junction bases left unmatched: 3. Germline V gene lookup returns CDR1 MNHEY and CDR2 SVGAGI. The CDR3 is CASRGQGANYGYTF. CDR3 sequence (DNA): TGTGCCAGCAGAGGACAGGGAGCTAACTATGGCTACACCTTC.

This chain uses TRBV28 with TRBJ2-4, with 14 bases lining up with TRBD2. Germline CDR1 reads MDHEN; CDR2 reads SYDVKM. V trimming: 5 bases; J trimming: 6 bases; junction bases outside the gene matches: 3. The CDR3 loop spans 15 amino acids. The CDR3 nucleotides read TGTGCCAGCAGTCCTGGGACTAGCGGGAGAAACATTCAGTACTTC. Amino acid sequence: CASSPGTSGRNIQYF.

The genes are TRBV5-6 and TRBJ2-7; 7 bases map to TRBD1. The CDR3 loop spans 15 amino acids. V trimming: 4 bases; J trimming: 2 bases; junction bases outside the gene matches: 9. The germline gives CDR1 SGHDT, CDR2 YYEEEE. As DNA, the CDR3 is TGTGCCAGCAGCCTCAGACAGGGCCTAACCTACGAGCAGTACTTC. This gives the protein CASSLRQGLTYEQYF.

Only a few counts were recorded for this clone. DNA for the CDR3: TGCGCCAGCAGTGCGGACAGCAACTATGGCTACACCTTC. Protein sequence: CASSADSNYGYTF. This sequence joins TRBV10-2 and TRBJ1-2, with a possible D match to TRBD1 (6 bases). The V gene's germline CDR1 is WSHSY and CDR2 SAAADI. V shed 4 bases and J shed 2 bases, with 8 bases lying between them. CDR3 length equals 13 residues.

The rearrangement links TRBV24-1 to TRBJ2-7; 11 bases line up with TRBD1. The CDR3 is 13 amino acids. CDR1 is KGHDR, CDR2 SFDVKD, per germline. The ends lost 9 bases at V and 5 bases at J; junction bases unmatched: 5. The chain's CDR3 is CATRRTGGNEQYF. CDR3 bases: TGTGCCACCCGCAGGACAGGGGGCAACGAGCAGTACTTC.

The genes are TRBV19 and TRBJ1-5; possible D gene TRBD1, 5 bases. V lost 6 bases and J 6 bases, leaving 15 bases between the germline ends. The CDR3 runs to 14 residues. From germline, CDR1 is LNHDA and CDR2 SQIVND (reference sequence). The CDR3 protein is CASSLGGVSQPQHF. Written as DNA, the CDR3 is TGTGCCAGTAGCCTGGGGGGTGTCAGTCAGCCCCAGCATTTT.

Here the CDR3 reads CAISLAVDEQFF. CDR3 DNA sequence: TGTGCCATCTCGCTAGCAGTCGATGAGCAGTTCTTC. The chain uses TRBV10-3 and TRBJ2-1, with D tentatively TRBD2 (5 bases). CDR3 length equals 12 residues. V shed 8 bases and J shed 8 bases, with 13 bases lying between them. The germline V gene encodes CDR1 ENHRY and CDR2 SYGVKD.

The rearrangement joins TRBV24-1 to TRBJ1-5; perhaps TRBD1 as D (5 bases). The V gene's germline CDR1 is KGHDR and CDR2 SFDVKD. This CDR3 is 14 amino acids long. Trimming took 7 bases from V and 2 from J, leaving 11 bases between them. The DNA for the CDR3 is TGTGCCACCAGCCCAGGGTTGTGCAATCAGCCCCAGCATTTT. Its protein is CATSPGLCNQPQHF.

The rearrangement uses TRBV19 and TRBJ2-2; D might be TRBD1 (6 bases). Germline lookup yields CDR1 LNHDA and CDR2 SQIVND (reference sequence). V shed 0 bases and J shed 0 bases, with 11 bases lying between them. The CDR3 length is 17 residues. The chain's CDR3 is CASSIDLWTANTGELFF. The CDR3 nucleotides read TGTGCCAGTAGTATAGATCTCTGGACAGCGAACACCGGGGAGCTGTTTTTT. Complete variable domain (other parts from reference TRBV19 and TRBJ2-2): DGGITQSPKYLFRKEGQNVTLSCEQNLNHDAMYWYRQDPGQGLRLIYYSQIVNDFQKGDIAEGYSVSREKKESFPLTVTSAQKNPTAFYLCASSIDLWTANTGELFFGEGSRLTVL.

The chain carries TRBV6-5 and TRBJ2-1, with a possible D match to TRBD2 (5 bases). Looked up from germline, CDR1 is MNHEY and CDR2 is SVGAGI. Deletions cut 2 bases from V and 10 bases from J, with 6 bases between. The CDR3 is 11 residues long. CDR3 DNA: TGTGCCAGCAGTTACGAGGGCGAGCAGTTCTTC. Encoded protein: CASSYEGEQFF.

CDR3 in DNA: TGTGCCAGCAGCTTTGCCCACAGGGGGTGGAACACTGAAGCTTTCTTT. It encodes CASSFAHRGWNTEAFF. The chain joins TRBV7-2 to TRBJ1-1, with TRBD1 matching 8 bases. This CDR3 region has 16 residues. The V gene's germline CDR1 is SGHTA and CDR2 FQGNSA. Trimming at V came to 3 bases and at J to 1 base, leaving 7 bases not matched to a gene.

The rearrangement uses TRBV6-5 and TRBJ1-4; D ambiguous. CDR3 length: 14 amino acids. Germline loops: CDR1 MNHEY, CDR2 SVGAGI. Trimming pared 8 bases from V and 1 base from J, leaving 11 bases between. The DNA for the CDR3 is TGTGCCAGCTCCGGTCGGAGAACTAATGAAAAACTGTTTTTT. Encoded protein: CASSGRRTNEKLFF.

For the CDR3, the DNA is TGTGCCAGCAGCCGAGCGACAGCTCCTTATGGCTACACCTTC. It yields the protein CASSRATAPYGYTF. The J gene is TRBJ1-2, the V gene TRBV7-9, with D possibly TRBD1 on 5 matching bases. Trimming pared 5 bases from V and 5 bases from J, leaving 15 bases between. The CDR3 loop spans 14 amino acids. Germline CDR1 SEHNR, CDR2 FQNEAQ (reference sequence).

This rearrangement joins TRBV10-3 to TRBJ2-5; TRBD2 is a possible D gene (5 bases). Germline V CDR1 and CDR2: ENHRY, SYGVKD. V lost 5 bases and J lost 5, with 30 bases in between. The CDR3 spans 19 residues. The CDR3 region is CAISRNPQVSSGPGETQYF. CDR3 nucleotide sequence: TGTGCCATCAGTAGAAATCCTCAGGTTTCAAGCGGACCTGGGGAGACCCAGTACTTC.

The chain is built from TRBV30 and TRBJ2-5; D might be TRBD1 (6 bases). V lost 2 bases and J lost 5, with 12 bases in between. This CDR3 spans 13 amino acids. In germline, CDR1 is GTSNPN, CDR2 SVGIG (reference sequence). This CDR3 is CAWSKTGRETQYF. The CDR3 nucleotides are TGTGCCTGGAGTAAGACAGGCAGGGAGACCCAGTACTTC.

The chain combines TRBV27 with TRBJ1-1, with D hard to call. The CDR3 totals 14 residues. V lost 3 bases to trimming and J lost 5 bases, with 13 bases between them. Germline CDR1 reads MNHEY; CDR2 reads SMNVEV (reference sequence). CDR3 sequence: CASSFGGLVTEAFF. CDR3 coding DNA: TGTGCCAGCAGTTTCGGAGGGTTGGTAACTGAAGCTTTCTTT.

This clone was seen a few times. This chain joins TRBV23-1 and TRBJ2-7; TRBD2 agrees at 8 bases. TRBV23-1 is placed among ORFs of uncertain function. This CDR3 is built from 10 residues. The CDR3 region is CVGAGVEQYF. The CDR3 region has the DNA TGCGTAGGAGCGGGAGTTGAGCAGTACTTC.

CDR3 sequence: CASSVVGTGGGTGNEQFF. CDR3 nucleotides: TGTGCCAGCAGCGTAGTTGGGACAGGGGGCGGAACAGGGAATGAGCAGTTCTTC. The chain carries TRBV9 and TRBJ2-1; TRBD1 agrees at 12 bases. In germline, CDR1 is SGDLS, CDR2 YYNGEE. Trimming removed 0 bases from V and 7 bases from J; junction bases left unmatched: 11. CDR3 size: 18 residues.

This sequence joins TRBV11-2 and TRBJ1-2; TRBD1 is a possible D gene (5 bases). V was pared by 7 bases and J by 8 bases, with 20 bases between. From germline, CDR1 is SGHAT and CDR2 FQNNGV. There are 14 residues in the CDR3. CDR3 DNA sequence: TGTGCCAGCAAAACCCGAGGGGAGGGGAGGGGCTACACCTTC. Translated: CASKTRGEGRGYTF.

This chain joins TRBV2 and TRBJ1-1, with 7 bases aligning to TRBD1. Germline CDR1 reads SNHLY; CDR2 reads FYNNEI. This CDR3 region has 14 residues. With 5 bases clipped from V and 0 bases from J, the junction kept 3 bases outside the gene matches. CDR3 DNA sequence: TGTGCCAGCAGTCGACAGGGACTGAACACTGAAGCTTTCTTT. This codes for CASSRQGLNTEAFF.

The chain carries TRBV24-1 and TRBJ2-1; D possibly corresponds to TRBD1 (8 bases). Trimming left V 10 bases short and J 4 bases short, with 13 bases between. The CDR3 has 13 amino acids. The germline gives CDR1 KGHDR, CDR2 SFDVKD. The CDR3 coding sequence is TGTGCCACTACAGGGGGGGGATACAATGAGCAGTTCTTC. The encoded protein is CATTGGGYNEQFF.

The J gene is TRBJ1-1, the V gene TRBV6-5; 9 bases fit TRBD1. The J segment lost 5 bases and the V segment lost 6 bases, leaving 10 bases of the junction unmatched. The CDR3 runs to 15 residues. Germline V gene data show CDR1 as MNHEY and CDR2 as SVGAGI. In DNA form, the CDR3 reads TGTGCCAGCAGCGTTTCGGACAGGGGTTGGACTGAAGCTTTCTTT. It yields the protein CASSVSDRGWTEAFF.

The chain recombines TRBV12-3 or TRBV12-4 with TRBJ1-2; D uncertain. The CDR3 runs 13 residues. Between the trimmed V and J ends, which lost 6 bases and 3 bases, there was a span of 11 bases. The CDR3 reads CASRVQPDYGYTF. For the CDR3, the DNA is TGTGCCAGCAGGGTACAGCCAGACTATGGCTACACCTTC.

This chain links TRBV5-6 with TRBJ1-2, with TRBD1 identical over 8 bases. The CDR3 is 13 residues long. Germline V gene data show CDR1 as SGHDT and CDR2 as YYEEEE. The junction had 2 bases not matched to a gene; V was cut back by 3 bases and J by 4 bases. The CDR3 bases are TGTGCCAGCAGCTGGACAGGGAGCTATGGCTACACCTTC. The encoded protein is CASSWTGSYGYTF.

This sequence joins TRBV6-5 and TRBJ2-7; the match to TRBD1 covers 7 bases. The germline V gene encodes CDR1 MNHEY and CDR2 SVGAGI. V lost 7 bases to trimming and J lost 7 bases; unmatched junction nucleotides: 16. This CDR3 is built from 15 residues. DNA for the CDR3: TGTGCCAGCACCCTCCACAGGGGAATCATGGGGGAGCAGTACTTC. Its translation: CASTLHRGIMGEQYF.